These T cell receptor beta chains were read from a single sample in a study of T-cell memory formation after mild COVID-19. TCRdb analysed the 5' RACE reads with MiXCR anew, one entry per CDR3 protein. Of fewer than 350,000 distinct CDR3 sequences in the sample, about 20% were seen once. Sequencing input: PBMCs or a T cell subset sorted from them (not recorded which). Every receptor here comes from a man younger than 30 who had mild COVID-19 (a few samples of this study predate the infection). Cell type and time point are not known. CDR3s leave out the opening cysteine and the closing phenylalanine or tryptophan. The D gene is left open where the match is weak.

v_gene	j_gene	d_gene	CDR3aa
TRBV12-3/TRBV12-4	TRBJ2-2	TRBD2	ASTGTTKLRTGELF
TRBV11-2	TRBJ2-3	-	ASSLGGFDTQY
TRBV12-3/TRBV12-4	TRBJ2-5	-	ASSLMAETQY
TRBV7-2	TRBJ1-4	-	ASSLGGAGEKLF
TRBV7-3	TRBJ1-1	-	ASSRQASTEAF
TRBV5-5	TRBJ2-1	-	ASSWVGKDNEQF
TRBV7-9	TRBJ2-3	-	ASSLAGQPLNTQY
TRBV27	TRBJ2-7	-	ASSLAGHHSYEQY
TRBV28	TRBJ1-5	-	ASSLRTNNQPQH
TRBV6-5	TRBJ1-2	-	ASSYIDQWTVGSGYT
TRBV5-1	TRBJ2-5	-	ASSPGPPQEETQY
TRBV4-3	TRBJ2-1	-	ASSQGRGEEQF
TRBV4-1	TRBJ2-5	TRBD1	ASGEQGPAGSQY
TRBV4-3	TRBJ1-2	TRBD1	ASSQETGSISRRYT
TRBV29-1	TRBJ1-1	-	SVGDTEAF
TRBV5-4	TRBJ2-1	TRBD2	ASFSSGGRYNEQF
TRBV5-1	TRBJ2-1	-	ASSLGPNNEQF
TRBV10-1	TRBJ1-2	-	ASSESTYYGYT
TRBV5-1	TRBJ2-1	TRBD2	ASSPGTSWNEQF
TRBV28	TRBJ1-6	-	ASSSAQGRSSPLH
TRBV6-5	TRBJ1-6	-	ASSPPGGNSPLH
TRBV7-2	TRBJ2-7	-	ASSVLGEQY
TRBV4-1	TRBJ2-3	TRBD1	ASSQDDRGWGGDTQY
TRBV12-3/TRBV12-4	TRBJ2-3	TRBD2	ASSFLAGLSDTQY